The 27 T cell receptor beta chains reported below all come from one sample, sequenced in a study of PD-1 blockade in classical Hodgkin lymphoma. Using immunoSEQ multiplex PCR, the repertoire was profiled, and TCRdb retains in-frame clones only, with some absent. This table holds approximately 99,000 clones, approximately 90% found once. Each patient experienced a relapse that followed autologous stem cell transplantation, and brentuximab vedotin exposure varied. Sequenced here: peripheral blood mononuclear cells (PBMCs), sampled before the second cycle of nivolumab. The receptors here all came from a human donor with classical Hodgkin lymphoma.

This chain connects TRBV13 to TRBJ2-7; D possibly matches TRBD1 or TRBD2 (6 bases each). Germline lookup yields CDR1 PRHDT and CDR2 FYEKMQ (reference sequence). V gave up 4 bases and J gave up 3 bases, with 16 bases separating them. CDR3 length equals 15 residues. The CDR3 reads CASSSTGRLVYEQYF. CDR3 nucleotides: TGTGCCAGCAGCTCTACAGGGAGACTAGTCTACGAGCAGTACTTC.

This clone was recorded once. This chain links TRBV27 with TRBJ2-5; TRBD2 is a possible D gene (5 bases). Trimming cost V 4 bases and J 1 base, with 16 bases left between them. There are 16 residues in the CDR3. CDR1 is MNHEY, CDR2 SMNVEV, per germline (reference sequence). The CDR3 DNA sequence: TGTGCCAGCAGTTCCCCGTCAAGAGGGCGCCAAGAGACCCAGTACTTC. It specifies CASSSPSRGRQETQYF.

The chain combines TRBV15 with TRBJ1-1, with TRBD1 matching 7 bases. This CDR3 is 16 amino acids long. Germline V gene sequence: CDR1 LNHNV, CDR2 YYDKDF (reference sequence). Trimming took 0 bases from V and 1 from J; bases not matched to a gene: 5. CDR3 protein: CATSRDLGGWNTEAFF. Here the CDR3 DNA reads TGTGCCACCAGCAGAGATCTAGGGGGCTGGAACACTGAAGCTTTCTTT.

The rearrangement uses TRBV6-1 and TRBJ2-3; no clear D gene. This CDR3 has 16 amino acids. CDR1 and CDR2 (germline): MNHNS, SASEGT. V gave up 4 bases and J gave up 0 bases, with 14 bases separating them. CDR3 amino acids: CASSVVWALSTDTQYF. The DNA for the CDR3 is TGTGCCAGCAGTGTGGTCTGGGCGCTGAGCACAGATACGCAGTATTTT.

This chain connects TRBV18 to TRBJ2-3, with D hard to call. This CDR3 contains 20 residues. The germline V and J ends were trimmed by 2 bases and 1 base, with 25 bases remaining between them. CDR1 and CDR2 from the germline V gene are KGHSH and LQKENI. In DNA, the CDR3 is TGTGCCAGCTCACCAAGAGGCCCCACGCAGGCCCTTACCCGCACAGATACGCAGTATTTT. Protein product: CASSPRGPTQALTRTDTQYF.

CDR3 nucleotides: TGTGCCAGCAGCTTGCGGACTAGCGGATGGGGGACAGATACGCAGTATTTT. Translating it yields CASSLRTSGWGTDTQYF. The gene calls are TRBV7-6 and TRBJ2-3; 10 nucleotides agree with TRBD2. This CDR3 region has 17 residues. V lost 3 bases, J lost 3 bases, and 9 bases stayed unmatched. Germline assignment: CDR1 SGHVS and CDR2 FNYEAQ.

The rearrangement joins TRBV5-3 to TRBJ2-3; the match to TRBD2 covers 14 bases. TRBV5-3 is an open reading frame whose function is uncertain. The CDR3 extends over 22 amino acids. V trimming: 2 bases; J trimming: 3 bases; junction bases outside the gene matches: 20. CDR3 in DNA: TGTGCCAGAAGCTTCAGTAGACAGAATCGGGGACTAGCGGGAGCAATGACAGATACGCAGTATTTT. This sequence encodes CARSFSRQNRGLAGAMTDTQYF.

The chain recombines TRBV19 with TRBJ2-3; D is perhaps TRBD1 or TRBD2 (5 bases each). The CDR3 sequence is 15 residues long. Germline CDR1 reads LNHDA; CDR2 reads SQIVND (reference sequence). Trimming shortened V by 6 bases and J by 3 bases, and 16 bases separated the two germline ends. CDR3 loop: CASSETAPGTDTQYF. Here the CDR3 DNA reads TGTGCCAGTAGCGAGACAGCACCGGGGACAGATACGCAGTATTTT.

The genes are TRBV5-1 and TRBJ1-6; D is uncertain. V lost 2 bases, J lost 0 bases, and 12 bases lay in between. The CDR3 contains 17 residues. The germline V gene encodes CDR1 SGHRS and CDR2 YFSETQ. In DNA form, the CDR3 reads TGCGCCAGCAGCTTTTGGCTGAAGAGCTCCTATAATTCACCCCTCCACTTT. Its translation is CASSFWLKSSYNSPLHF.

This chain joins TRBV28 and TRBJ1-2; TRBD1 matches at 7 bases. Germline CDR1 reads MDHEN; CDR2 reads SYDVKM. V was pared by 7 bases and J by 4 bases, with 6 bases of the junction left unmatched. CDR3 size: 13 residues. CDR3 sequence reads: CASTPGQLYGYTF. Here the CDR3 DNA reads TGTGCCAGCACCCCGGGACAGCTCTATGGCTACACCTTC.

This sequence joins TRBV29-1 and TRBJ2-2; 8 nucleotides match TRBD2. CDR3 length equals 16 residues. Germline CDR1 is SQVTM and CDR2 is ANQGSEA. Unmatched junction bases numbered 12, after V lost 5 bases and J lost 4 bases. CDR3 sequence: CSVLIAGKGVTGELFF. As DNA, the CDR3 is TGCAGCGTTCTCATAGCGGGAAAGGGGGTCACCGGGGAGCTGTTTTTT.

J is TRBJ1-4 and V is TRBV6-5; 9 nucleotides agree with TRBD1. This CDR3 has 15 amino acids. The trim removed 2 bases at V and 6 bases at J, leaving 4 bases unmatched. The germline V gene has CDR1 MNHEY and CDR2 SVGAGI. CDR3 sequence reads: CASSYGGTGYEKLFF. As DNA, the CDR3 is TGTGCCAGCAGTTACGGCGGGACAGGGTATGAAAAACTGTTTTTT.

The chain joins TRBV19 to TRBJ2-2, with D possibly called TRBD1 or TRBD2 (6 bases each). The V end was cut by 5 bases, the J end by 6 bases, with 10 bases between. Germline values: CDR1 LNHDA, CDR2 SQIVND (reference sequence). The CDR3 runs to 13 residues. CDR3 nucleotides: TGTGCCAGTAGTGAGGGGGGCTCCGGGGAGCTGTTTTTT. Its translation: CASSEGGSGELFF.

This chain connects TRBV30 to TRBJ1-3; D unresolved. V was shortened by 1 base and J by 0 bases, with 13 bases between the two germline ends. The length of the CDR3 is 16 residues. The germline V gene encodes CDR1 GTSNPN and CDR2 SVGIG (reference sequence). The CDR3 sequence is CAWSGLWANSGNTIYF. As DNA, the CDR3 is TGTGCCTGGAGTGGGTTATGGGCGAACTCTGGAAACACCATATATTTT. The whole variable domain, remainder taken from reference TRBV30 and TRBJ1-3, is SQTIHQWPATLVQPVGSPLSLECTVEGTSNPNLYWYRQAAGRGLQLLFYSVGIGQISSEVPQNLSASRPQDRQFILSSKKLLLSDSGFYLCAWSGLWANSGNTIYFGEGSWLTVV.

The rearrangement uses TRBV5-3 and TRBJ1-2; perhaps TRBD1 as D (6 bases). TRBV5-3 is an open reading frame whose function is uncertain. Trimming took 4 bases from V and 1 from J, leaving 17 bases between them. The CDR3 loop spans 16 amino acids. The CDR3 here is CARSNSGTPNNYGYTF. CDR3 in DNA: TGTGCCAGAAGCAACTCCGGGACACCAAATAACTATGGCTACACCTTC.

The chain couples TRBV5-1 to TRBJ2-1; 8 nucleotides line up with TRBD2. The CDR3 is 14 residues long. The J segment lost 1 base and the V segment lost 5 bases, leaving 2 bases of the junction unmatched. Germline lookup yields CDR1 SGHRS and CDR2 YFSETQ. CDR3: CASRTSESYNEQFF. The DNA for the CDR3 is TGCGCCAGCAGGACTAGCGAATCCTACAATGAGCAGTTCTTC.

The chain uses TRBV27 and TRBJ2-3, with D perhaps being TRBD1 or TRBD2 (5 bases each). Germline values: CDR1 MNHEY, CDR2 SMNVEV (reference sequence). The CDR3 has 15 amino acids. V gave up 6 bases and J gave up 11 bases, with 24 bases separating them. CDR3 DNA sequence: TGTGCCAGCAGGACGAGTCCCGGGACGGGTGTTGGGCAGTATTTT. Translation gives CASRTSPGTGVGQYF.

The rearrangement uses TRBV28 and TRBJ1-5; tentative D call: TRBD1 (6 bases). This CDR3 is built from 20 residues. The V end was cut by 2 bases, the J end by 4 bases, with 27 bases between. Germline-derived CDR1 and CDR2 are MDHEN and SYDVKM. The CDR3 sequence is CASSLIHPIQGRRFNQPQHF. The CDR3, as DNA: TGTGCCAGCAGTTTAATCCACCCAATACAGGGTCGGAGGTTTAATCAGCCCCAGCATTTT. The full variable domain, completed using reference TRBV28 and TRBJ1-5, is DVKVTQSSRYLVKRTGEKVFLECVQDMDHENMFWYRQDPGLGLRLIYFSYDVKMKEKGDIPEGYSVSREKKERFSLILESASTNQTSMYLCASSLIHPIQGRRFNQPQHFGDGTRLSIL.

V is TRBV6-6 and J is TRBJ1-2; 8 nucleotides align to TRBD1. The CDR3 sequence is 16 residues long. After removal of 6 bases from V and 2 bases from J, the junction contained 11 bases not matched to a gene. The germline V gene has CDR1 MNHNY and CDR2 SVGAGI (reference sequence). CDR3 DNA sequence: TGTGCCAGCAGAACCTTTAGGACAGGGAAAAACTATGGCTACACCTTC. Translation: CASRTFRTGKNYGYTF.

In its sample, this clone was seen once. V gene TRBV7-9 combines with J gene TRBJ1-5; D is unclear. The V gene's germline CDR1 is SEHNR and CDR2 FQNEAQ (reference sequence). V lost 3 bases and J lost 2, with 8 bases in between. The CDR3 length is 14 residues. CDR3 bases: TGTGCCAGCAGCTTGGGGTCTGGCAATCAGCCCCAGCATTTT. Translated: CASSLGSGNQPQHF.

The V and J genes are TRBV27 and TRBJ1-1; perhaps TRBD1 as D (5 bases). Germline values: CDR1 MNHEY, CDR2 SMNVEV (reference sequence). V shed 8 bases and J shed 0 bases, with 19 bases lying between them. The CDR3 spans 16 residues. This CDR3 reads CASSPGAGGMNTEAFF. CDR3 sequence (DNA): TGTGCCAGCTCCCCCGGGGCGGGGGGAATGAACACTGAAGCTTTCTTT.

The V and J genes are TRBV7-9 and TRBJ2-2; 7 bases fit TRBD1. Unmatched junction bases numbered 6, after V lost 5 bases and J lost 6 bases. CDR3 size: 14 residues. Germline lookup yields CDR1 SEHNR and CDR2 FQNEAQ (reference sequence). The CDR3, as DNA: TGTGCCAGCAGCGCAACAGGGGCGGCCGGGGAGCTGTTTTTT. It is translated as CASSATGAAGELFF.

The chain recombines TRBV10-3 with TRBJ2-3, with 11 bases aligning to TRBD2. The CDR3 has 13 residues. Germline trimming cut 2 bases from V and 13 bases from J; bases unmatched to any gene: 5. Germline V gene lookup returns CDR1 ENHRY and CDR2 SYGVKD. Here the CDR3 DNA reads TGTGCCATCAGTGAGGAACTAGCGGGAGAGAAGTATTTT. Protein product: CAISEELAGEKYF.

This clone was seen a single time. J is TRBJ2-7 and V is TRBV27, with D tentatively TRBD2 (5 bases). V was pared by 8 bases and J by 2 bases, with 7 bases between. Per the germline V gene, CDR1 is MNHEY and CDR2 is SMNVEV (reference sequence). The CDR3 is made up of 11 amino acids. The CDR3 sequence: CASGSPYEQYF. The DNA for the CDR3 is TGTGCCAGCGGGAGCCCCTACGAGCAGTACTTC.

This sequence joins TRBV2 and TRBJ2-3, with 10 bases aligning to TRBD2. Germline V gene data show CDR1 as SNHLY and CDR2 as FYNNEI. CDR3 length: 14 residues. The V gene end was trimmed by 4 bases and the J gene end by 3 bases; junction bases not matched to a gene: 1. The CDR3 region is CASSALAGTDTQYF. As DNA, the CDR3 is TGTGCCAGCAGTGCACTAGCGGGAACAGATACGCAGTATTTT.

This clone was found once. The chain joins TRBV19 to TRBJ1-2; the match to TRBD1 covers 7 bases. The CDR3 is made up of 15 amino acids. The germline gives CDR1 LNHDA, CDR2 SQIVND (reference sequence). Trimming at V came to 5 bases and at J to 5 bases, leaving 11 bases not matched to a gene. The CDR3 DNA follows: TGTGCCAGTAGTGCCCCGTCGGGACAGTTATATGGCTACACCTTC. Residues: CASSAPSGQLYGYTF. The entire variable domain, with the rest obtained from reference TRBV19 and TRBJ1-2, is as follows: DGGITQSPKYLFRKEGQNVTLSCEQNLNHDAMYWYRQDPGQGLRLIYYSQIVNDFQKGDIAEGYSVSREKKESFPLTVTSAQKNPTAFYLCASSAPSGQLYGYTFGSGTRLTVV.

CDR3 DNA: TGTGCCAGCAGTCCTCTCCCTTTGGGGGGCCCGGGTGAGCAGTTCTTC. The encoded protein is CASSPLPLGGPGEQFF. The V call is TRBV27, the J call TRBJ2-1; D possibly matches TRBD1 or TRBD2 (6 bases each). The germline V and J ends were trimmed by 5 bases and 9 bases, with 23 bases remaining between them. The germline gives CDR1 MNHEY, CDR2 SMNVEV (reference sequence). The CDR3 runs to 16 residues.